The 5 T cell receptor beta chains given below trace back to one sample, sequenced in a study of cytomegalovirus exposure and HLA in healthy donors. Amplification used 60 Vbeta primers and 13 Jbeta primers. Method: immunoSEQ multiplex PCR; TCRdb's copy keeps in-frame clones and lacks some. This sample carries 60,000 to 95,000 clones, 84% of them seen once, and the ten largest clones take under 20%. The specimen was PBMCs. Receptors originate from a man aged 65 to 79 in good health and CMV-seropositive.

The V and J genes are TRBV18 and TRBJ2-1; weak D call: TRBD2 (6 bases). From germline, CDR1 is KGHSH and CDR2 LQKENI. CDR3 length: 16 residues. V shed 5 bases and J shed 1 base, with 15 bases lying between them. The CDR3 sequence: CASSIRGLASYNEQFF. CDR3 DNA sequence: TGTGCCAGCTCAATTCGAGGTCTAGCGTCCTACAATGAGCAGTTCTTC. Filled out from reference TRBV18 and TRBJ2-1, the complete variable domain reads NAGVMQNPRHLVRRRGQEARLRCSPMKGHSHVYWYRQLPEEGLKFMVYLQKENIIDESGMPKERFSAEFPKEGPSILRIQQVVRGDSAAYFCASSIRGLASYNEQFFGPGTRLTVL.

Written as DNA, the CDR3 is TGTGCCACGGTGAGCCCCACAGATACGCAGTATTTT. Amino acids: CATVSPTDTQYF. The V call is TRBV28, the J call TRBJ2-3; no firm D call. Trimming left V 10 bases short and J 2 bases short, with 10 bases between. This CDR3 has 12 amino acids. Germline V gene sequence: CDR1 MDHEN, CDR2 SYDVKM.

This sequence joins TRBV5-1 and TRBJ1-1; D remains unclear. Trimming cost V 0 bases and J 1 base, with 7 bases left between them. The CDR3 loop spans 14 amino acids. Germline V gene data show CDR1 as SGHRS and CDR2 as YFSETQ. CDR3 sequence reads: CASSLGGGNTEAFF. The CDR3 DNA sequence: TGCGCCAGCAGCTTGGGGGGAGGGAACACTGAAGCTTTCTTT.

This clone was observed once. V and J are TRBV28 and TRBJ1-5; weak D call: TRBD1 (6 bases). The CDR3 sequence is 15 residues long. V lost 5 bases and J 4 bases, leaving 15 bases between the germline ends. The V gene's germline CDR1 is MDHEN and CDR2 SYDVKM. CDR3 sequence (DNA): TGTGCCAGCAGTCACACCGGGACACCGAATCAGCCCCAGCATTTT. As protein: CASSHTGTPNQPQHF.

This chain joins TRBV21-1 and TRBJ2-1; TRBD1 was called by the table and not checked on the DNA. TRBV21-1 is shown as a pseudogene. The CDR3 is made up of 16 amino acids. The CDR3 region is CASSGGGTGYCNEQFF. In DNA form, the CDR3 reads TGTGCCAGCAGCGGGGGTGGGACAGGGTACTGCAATGAGCAGTTCTTC.